This TCR beta chain was profiled in a study of T cells in women clearing cervical HPV infection. Study in general: Donors had HPV16-related CIN3 or worse; 2 had invasive cancer. Controls were women whose single incident HPV16 infection cleared within 12 months without precancer or cancer. With HLA typing for only a few women, HLA confounding remains possible.

The protocol was immunoSEQ multiplex PCR, while the TCRdb copy is restricted to in-frame clones and leaves out a portion. This repertoire comprises nearly 20,000 clones; its ten largest clones make up about 3%. Measured by frequency, this clone is medium-sized. One junction end does not reproduce the germline sequence, and a read error may be involved. The observed sequence ends 3 residues before the CDR3 terminus, with the missing tail filled in from the germline J gene. This CDR3 has 15 residues. Germline lookup yields CDR1 LGHNA and CDR2 YNFKEQ. All participants had a single incident cervical HPV16 infection, and prevalent HPV16 infections were excluded.

Sequencing was performed on blood buffy coat. The TCR comes from a woman between 18 and 69 years old with a cervical HPV16 infection that either progressed to CIN3+ or cleared (not recorded which). The chain carries TRBV4-2 and TRBJ2-5; 10 nucleotides agree with TRBD1. The sequenced part of the CDR3 DNA is TGCGCCAGCAGCCAAATGGGACAGGGGCTCGAGACC. Its protein product is CASSQMGQGLET. The entire CDR3 is CASSQMGQGLETQYF.